The clone carrying this TCR beta chain was seen once. The CDR3 length is 14 residues. Trimming stripped 10 bases from V and 0 bases from J, with 14 bases between. The germline V gene encodes CDR1 SGHDT and CDR2 YYEEEE. Cohorts were assigned according to the clinical history that participants reported. Symptom resolution, clearance, or two negative PCRs marked donors in Cohort 3 as recovered. The data originate from a study of blood T cell repertoires in COVID-19. Per the original methods: Amplification of reference gene primers provided the estimated nucleated cell counts. Method: immunoSEQ multiplex PCR; TCRdb's copy keeps in-frame clones and lacks some. V and J calls and clone size are as listed in that table; D and trimming were resolved from the DNA. Among 300,000 to 350,000 clones listed, about 90% were seen once.

Sequencing used PBMCs or T cells enriched from blood (not recorded which). The rearrangement uses TRBV5-6 and TRBJ2-1, with D possibly matching TRBD1 (5 bases). This receptor was obtained from a woman aged 25 to 45 who had recovered from COVID-19. The CDR3 sequence is CAVGAVSSYNEQFF. In nucleotides, the CDR3 is TGTGCCGTAGGGGCCGTAAGCTCCTACAATGAGCAGTTCTTC.